The 7 T cell receptor beta chains below all came from one sample that was sequenced in a study of T cells in Graves' hyperthyroidism and ophthalmopathy. Researchers took RNA transcripts and amplified the TCR beta CDR3 regions from them. The study used the HTBI primer set for a first-round RT-PCR of the TCR CDR3. TCRdb called the multiplex PCR reads again in MiXCR, with one record for every CDR3 protein. Of roughly 520,000 distinct CDR3 sequences listed, around a quarter are singletons. The sequenced sample consisted of blood. All receptors come from a woman aged 25 to 39 with Graves' ophthalmopathy.

This clonotype was seen a single time. V gene TRBV20-1 combines with J gene TRBJ2-7; D may be TRBD2 (7 bases). The CDR3 length is 18 residues. Trimming removed 3 bases at V and 5 bases at J, with 29 bases between. Looked up from germline, CDR1 is DFQATT and CDR2 is SNEGSKA (reference sequence). The CDR3 loop reads CSARATGGGDNTAHEQYF. CDR3 sequence (DNA): TGCAGTGCTAGGGCGACGGGGGGCGGGGACAATACCGCACACGAGCAGTACTTC.

This clonotype was recorded at least ten times. J is TRBJ2-6 and V is TRBV27; D unclear. The V end was cut by 2 bases, the J end by 0 bases, with 8 bases between. Looked up from germline, CDR1 is MNHEY and CDR2 is SMNVEV (reference sequence). This CDR3 contains 16 residues. DNA of the CDR3: TGTGCCAGCAGTTTAAACCCGTTCTCTGGGGCCAACGTCCTGACTTTC. Encoded protein: CASSLNPFSGANVLTF.

This clonotype showed up many times. The germline gene is not matched at one end of the junction; a read error may be the cause. This sequence joins TRBV4-1 and TRBJ1-2, with TRBD1 matching 10 bases. There are 14 residues in the CDR3. The V gene's germline CDR1 is MGHRA and CDR2 YSYEKL. CDR3 in amino acids: CASSQPGQGLRLHF. The CDR3 DNA sequence: TGCGCCAGCAGCCAGCCGGGACAGGGGCTACGGCTACACTTC.

This clonotype was seen at least ten times. This chain links TRBV7-2 with TRBJ1-2; TRBD1 matches at 7 bases. The CDR3 length is 17 residues. The J segment lost 0 bases and the V segment lost 5 bases, leaving 12 bases of the junction unmatched. Germline V gene lookup returns CDR1 SGHTA and CDR2 FQGNSA. CDR3 nucleotide sequence: TGTGCCAGCAGCGAAGAACCGACCGGGACAGCTAACTATGGCTACACCTTC. Translating it yields CASSEEPTGTANYGYTF.

This clonotype was detected ten times or more. The chain recombines TRBV7-2 with TRBJ1-1, with D perhaps TRBD1 (5 bases). Germline V gene data show CDR1 as SGHTA and CDR2 as FQGNSA. Trimming left V 1 base short and J 5 bases short, with 11 bases between. There are 14 residues in the CDR3. Written as DNA, the CDR3 is TGTGCCAGCAGCTTAGTGGGGGAGGGAACTGAAGCTTTCTTT. Its translation is CASSLVGEGTEAFF.

The chain couples TRBV6-2 or TRBV6-3 to TRBJ1-5, with 10 bases that match TRBD1. The CDR3 covers 13 residues. The J segment lost 9 bases and the V segment lost 2 bases, leaving 1 base of the junction unmatched. Germline V gene lookup returns CDR1 MNHEY and CDR2 SVGEGT. CDR3 bases: TGTGCCAGCAGTTACGGGACAGGGGTGCCCCAGCATTTT. Its translation: CASSYGTGVPQHF.

This clonotype was picked up one time. The junction does not match germline at one end; this may be a read error. The CDR3 loop reads CASSSRWQGPEALF. The DNA of the CDR3 is TGTGCCAGCAGCTCAAGGTGGCAGGGGCCTGAAGCTCTCTTT. This rearrangement joins TRBV12-3 or TRBV12-4 to TRBJ1-1; D possibly corresponds to TRBD1 (6 bases). The CDR3 covers 14 residues.